Presented here are 21 T cell receptor beta chains from one specimen sequenced in a study of control samples from healthy donors and cancer patients. Data came from immunoSEQ multiplex PCR; TCRdb stores just in-frame clones and leaves some out. The table lists approximately 120,000 clones, just over 90% of them singletons. The sequencing input was blood. The receptors shown here come from a human donor in good health. The donor label of this sample is uncertain.

V gene TRBV6-6 combines with J gene TRBJ1-2, with D maybe TRBD1 (5 bases). Per germline, CDR1 MNHNY and CDR2 SVGAGI (reference sequence). The V end lost 8 bases, the J end lost 2 bases, and 18 bases lay between the germline ends. The CDR3 is 15 amino acids. Written as DNA, the CDR3 is TGTGCCAGCTTCCCCGGGGGGATTCTCAACTATGGCTACACCTTC. This translates into CASFPGGILNYGYTF.

The genes are TRBV24-1 and TRBJ1-1; no definite D call. V lost 3 bases to trimming and J lost 6 bases, with 10 bases between them. The CDR3 runs to 13 residues. Per the germline V gene, CDR1 is KGHDR and CDR2 is SFDVKD. The CDR3 coding sequence is TGTGCCACCAGTGATCTTTTTGGGGCTGAAGCTTTCTTT. The encoded protein is CATSDLFGAEAFF.

The V call is TRBV5-1, the J call TRBJ1-3, with 7 bases identical to TRBD1. The CDR3 consists of 14 residues. CDR1 is SGHRS and CDR2 is YFSETQ in the germline V gene. Trimming at V came to 3 bases and at J to 3 bases, leaving 3 bases not matched to a gene. CDR3 in DNA: TGCGCCAGCAGCTCGGGACAGCTTGGAAACACCATATATTTT. Translated, it gives CASSSGQLGNTIYF.

The chain combines TRBV7-7 with TRBJ2-5; D ambiguous. Germline assignment: CDR1 SSHAT and CDR2 FNYEAQ (reference sequence). V lost 1 base and J lost 5, with 11 bases in between. This CDR3 is 14 amino acids long. CDR3 region: CASSLGTSFETQYF. CDR3 sequence (DNA): TGTGCCAGCAGCTTAGGCACCTCGTTCGAGACCCAGTACTTC.

This chain joins TRBV29-1 and TRBJ1-1; D perhaps matches TRBD1 (6 bases). This CDR3 is built from 12 residues. Germline CDR1 reads SQVTM; CDR2 reads ANQGSEA. Trimming left V 6 bases short and J 0 bases short, with 8 bases between. The CDR3, as DNA: TGCAGCGTCACAGGGTTGAACACTGAAGCTTTCTTT. This gives the protein CSVTGLNTEAFF.

CDR3 sequence: CASSRQGIVTDTQYF. DNA of the CDR3: TGTGCCAGCAGCAGACAGGGGATCGTTACAGATACGCAGTATTTT. This chain links TRBV5-4 with TRBJ2-3, with 8 positions matching TRBD1. V lost 4 bases and J lost 3; bases outside the gene matches: 7. The CDR3 has 15 residues. Germline V gives CDR1 SGHNT, CDR2 YYREEE (reference sequence).

CDR3 DNA: TGCGCCAGCAGTTGGGACGGGACAGATACGCAGTATTTT. This sequence encodes CASSWDGTDTQYF. J is TRBJ2-3 and V is TRBV5-1, with D possibly called TRBD1 or TRBD2 (5 bases each). Germline V gene data show CDR1 as SGHRS and CDR2 as YFSETQ. CDR3 length equals 13 residues. Trimming took 5 bases from V and 3 from J, leaving 10 bases between them.

V gene TRBV6-5 combines with J gene TRBJ2-1, with D unclear. Trimming stripped 0 bases from V and 7 bases from J, with 13 bases between. The CDR3 loop spans 15 amino acids. The germline gives CDR1 MNHEY, CDR2 SVGAGI. CDR3 nucleotides: TGTGCCAGCAGTTACTCTGGGCTCCTTCTGAATGAGCAGTTCTTC. As protein: CASSYSGLLLNEQFF.

The chain is built from TRBV27 and TRBJ1-5; 8 bases line up with TRBD1. V lost 6 bases to trimming and J lost 6 bases; unmatched junction nucleotides: 16. The CDR3 sequence is 17 residues long. CDR1 and CDR2 from the germline V gene are MNHEY and SMNVEV (reference sequence). The DNA of the CDR3 is TGTGCCAGCAGCAAACGACAGGGGAGAGTTTCAGGTCAGCCCCAGCATTTT. It is translated as CASSKRQGRVSGQPQHF.

The chain joins TRBV7-9 to TRBJ1-2, with D possibly being TRBD1 (5 bases). CDR1 and CDR2 from the germline V gene are SEHNR and FQNEAQ (reference sequence). With 5 bases removed from V and 3 bases from J, the gap between germline ends came to 16 bases. The CDR3 runs to 15 residues. In nucleotides, the CDR3 is TGTGCCAGCAGCCCCGGGACTTGGGCGGACTATGGCTACACCTTC. Amino acids: CASSPGTWADYGYTF.

This clone appeared a single time. V and J are TRBV10-3 and TRBJ1-6; tentatively, D is TRBD1 (6 bases). Between the trimmed V and J ends, which lost 0 bases and 11 bases, there was a span of 11 bases. Germline V gives CDR1 ENHRY, CDR2 SYGVKD. The CDR3 loop spans 14 amino acids. The CDR3 sequence is CAISESGDKPPLHF. In nucleotides, the CDR3 is TGTGCCATCAGTGAGTCGGGGGACAAGCCACCCCTCCACTTT.

The rearrangement uses TRBV2 and TRBJ2-1, with TRBD1 matching over 8 bases. The CDR3 is 15 amino acids. With V trimmed by 5 bases and J by 7 bases, 10 bases remained unmatched. Germline-derived CDR1 and CDR2 are SNHLY and FYNNEI. The CDR3 DNA reads as TGTGCCAGCAGTAACCTACAGGGGGTCCTTAATGAGCAGTTCTTC. Encoded protein: CASSNLQGVLNEQFF.

The chain recombines TRBV2 with TRBJ1-5; D might be TRBD1 (5 bases). Germline CDR1 is SNHLY and CDR2 is FYNNEI. The V and J ends lost 3 bases and 5 bases respectively, with 5 bases between them. CDR3 length equals 12 residues. CDR3 DNA sequence: TGTGCCAGCAGTGAGGGGGATCAGCCCCAGCATTTT. This codes for CASSEGDQPQHF.

The rearrangement joins TRBV6-1 to TRBJ2-7, with 8 positions matching TRBD2. Trimming at V came to 2 bases and at J to 6 bases, leaving 9 bases not matched to a gene. CDR3 length: 15 residues. Germline CDR1 reads MNHNS; CDR2 reads SASEGT. The chain's CDR3 is CASSESGRGGIEQYV. The CDR3 DNA is TGTGCCAGCAGTGAATCGGGCCGGGGGGGAATCGAGCAGTACGTC.

Regarding this clone: An end of the junction differs from the germline gene, which may be a read error. The genes are TRBV28 and TRBJ2-2; no clear D gene. Per the germline V gene, CDR1 is MDHEN and CDR2 is SYDVKM. The CDR3 contains 14 residues. The CDR3 region is CASSWASNIGELFF. CDR3 coding DNA: TGTGCCAGCAGTTGGGCGTCGAACATCGGGGAGCTGTTTTTT.

The chain has TRBV6-5 and TRBJ1-5; TRBD1 agrees at 8 bases. The CDR3 is 15 amino acids. Looked up from germline, CDR1 is MNHEY and CDR2 is SVGAGI. Trimming at V came to 8 bases and at J to 2 bases, leaving 8 bases not matched to a gene. The DNA of the CDR3 is TGTGCCAGCGGTTTGTCGGGACAGGGCAATCAGCCCCAGCATTTT. It translates to CASGLSGQGNQPQHF.

The genes are TRBV10-3 and TRBJ1-1; 8 nucleotides match TRBD1. This CDR3 is 13 amino acids long. Germline assignment: CDR1 ENHRY and CDR2 SYGVKD. Trimming took 6 bases from V and 4 from J; bases not matched to a gene: 4. In DNA form, the CDR3 reads TGTGCCATCAGAACAGGGGGGAGCACTGAAGCTTTCTTT. It codes for CAIRTGGSTEAFF.

The chain recombines TRBV5-5 with TRBJ2-3; perhaps TRBD2 as D (5 bases). The CDR3 consists of 14 residues. V was clipped by 4 bases and J by 2 bases, with 11 bases between them. CDR1 SGHKS and CDR2 YYEKEE come from the germline V gene (reference sequence). CDR3 amino acids: CASSLSVYTDTQYF. The CDR3 DNA sequence: TGTGCCAGCAGCCTTAGCGTCTACACAGATACGCAGTATTTT.

Written as DNA, the CDR3 is TGTGCCAGCAGCCGGGAGCCAAGAAATTCACCCCTCCACTTT. It specifies CASSREPRNSPLHF. V usage is TRBV27 and J usage is TRBJ1-6; D unresolved. CDR3 length: 14 residues. Germline lookup yields CDR1 MNHEY and CDR2 SMNVEV (reference sequence). V lost 6 bases and J 7 bases, leaving 13 bases between the germline ends.

This clone has only a few counts. This chain connects TRBV25-1 to TRBJ2-3, with 9 nucleotides matching TRBD1. The junction had 15 bases not matched to a gene; V was cut back by 5 bases and J by 6 bases. The CDR3 totals 17 residues. Germline V gene lookup returns CDR1 MGHDK and CDR2 SYGVNS. The CDR3 loop reads CASSIPGQGGDWDTQYF. The CDR3 coding sequence is TGTGCCAGCAGTATTCCGGGACAGGGAGGGGACTGGGATACGCAGTATTTT.

The chain employs TRBV27 and TRBJ1-5; D gene ambiguous. In germline, CDR1 is MNHEY, CDR2 SMNVEV (reference sequence). The ends were cut back, 4 bases at V and 2 bases at J, with 9 bases in the middle. The length of the CDR3 is 14 residues. This CDR3 reads CASSSADRNQPQHF. CDR3 DNA: TGTGCCAGCAGTTCGGCAGACCGCAATCAGCCCCAGCATTTT.